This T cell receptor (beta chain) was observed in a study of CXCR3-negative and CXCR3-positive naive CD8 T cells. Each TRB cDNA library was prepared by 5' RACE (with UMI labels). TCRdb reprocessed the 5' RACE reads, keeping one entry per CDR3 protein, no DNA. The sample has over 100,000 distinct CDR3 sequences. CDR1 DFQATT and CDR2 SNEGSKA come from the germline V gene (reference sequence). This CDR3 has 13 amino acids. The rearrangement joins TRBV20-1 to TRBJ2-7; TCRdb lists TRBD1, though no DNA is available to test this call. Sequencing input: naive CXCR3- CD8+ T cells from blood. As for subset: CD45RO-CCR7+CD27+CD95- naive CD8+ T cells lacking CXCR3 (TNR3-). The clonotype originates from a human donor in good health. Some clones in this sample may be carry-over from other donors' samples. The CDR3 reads CSATTRERYEQYF.